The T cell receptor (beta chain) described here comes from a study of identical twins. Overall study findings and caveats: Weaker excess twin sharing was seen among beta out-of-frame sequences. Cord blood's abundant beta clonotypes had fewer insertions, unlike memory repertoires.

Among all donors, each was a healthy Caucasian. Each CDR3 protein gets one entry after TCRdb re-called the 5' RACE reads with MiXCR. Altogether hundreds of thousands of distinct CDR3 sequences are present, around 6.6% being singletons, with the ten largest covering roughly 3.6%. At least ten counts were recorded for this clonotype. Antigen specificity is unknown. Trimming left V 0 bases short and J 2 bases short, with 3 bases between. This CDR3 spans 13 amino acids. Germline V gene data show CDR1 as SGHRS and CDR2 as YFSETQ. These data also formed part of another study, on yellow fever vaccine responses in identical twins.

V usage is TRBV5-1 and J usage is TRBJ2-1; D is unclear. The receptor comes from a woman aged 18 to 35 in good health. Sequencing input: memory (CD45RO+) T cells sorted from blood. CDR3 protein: CASSLGAYNEQFF. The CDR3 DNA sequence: TGCGCCAGCAGCTTGGGGGCCTACAATGAGCAGTTCTTC. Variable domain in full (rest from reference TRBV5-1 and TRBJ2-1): KAGVTQTPRYLIKTRGQQVTLSCSPISGHRSVSWYQQTPGQGLQFLFEYFSETQRNKGNFPGRFSGRQFSNSRSEMNVSTLELGDSALYLCASSLGAYNEQFFGPGTRLTVL.